Presented here are 9 T cell receptor beta chains from one specimen sequenced in a study of cytomegalovirus exposure and HLA in healthy donors (dated by TCRdb to 2016 to 2017). The method behind the library was the immunoSEQ multiplex PCR assay. For the multiplex PCR, a mixture combining 60 forward primers for TCR Vbeta segments and 13 reverse primers for TCR Jbeta segments was used. TCRdb took this table from immuneACCESS and kept in-frame rearrangements with V and J called. Such tables lack part of the clones; where checked against another copy, unresolved V genes explain under half of the gap, and the rest is unexplained. In this sample the table shows about 170,000 clones, over 60% of which occur a single time. The ten largest clones add up to approximately 1.5% of the sample. Specimen: PBMCs. The receptors here all came from a girl between 10 and 17 years old in good health and CMV-seronegative.

The CDR3 nucleotides read TGTGCCAGCTCGGAGGGTGGCAATCAGCCCCAGCATTTT. Protein sequence: CASSEGGNQPQHF. The chain combines TRBV13 with TRBJ1-5; no clear D. Germline CDR1 is PRHDT and CDR2 is FYEKMQ (reference sequence). The CDR3 contains 13 residues. V lost 8 bases and J lost 2, with 10 bases in between. Combining the CDR3 with reference TRBV13 and TRBJ1-5 gives the whole variable domain AAGVIQSPRHLIKEKRETATLKCYPIPRHDTVYWYQQGPGQDPQFLISFYEKMQSDKGSIPDRFSAQQFSDYHSELNMSSLELGDSALYFCASSEGGNQPQHFGDGTRLSIL.

The V and J genes are TRBV10-3 and TRBJ2-2, with 12 nucleotides matching TRBD2. This CDR3 is built from 16 residues. CDR1 is ENHRY, CDR2 SYGVKD, per germline. After removal of 6 bases from V and 2 bases from J, the junction contained 4 bases not matched to a gene. The CDR3 protein is CAISPLAGGNTGELFF. The CDR3 region has the DNA TGTGCCATCAGCCCACTAGCGGGGGGAAACACCGGGGAGCTGTTTTTT.

The V gene is TRBV27, the J gene TRBJ2-7; 8 bases align to TRBD1. The CDR3 runs 16 residues. Germline trimming cut 8 bases from V and 3 bases from J; bases unmatched to any gene: 15. CDR1 and CDR2 (germline): MNHEY, SMNVEV (reference sequence). The CDR3 here is CASSPLGQGEGYEQYF. CDR3 coding DNA: TGTGCCAGCTCCCCTCTCGGACAGGGTGAAGGCTACGAGCAGTACTTC.

The rearrangement uses TRBV27 and TRBJ1-5, with D unresolved. Trimming stripped 3 bases from V and 0 bases from J, with 3 bases between. This CDR3 contains 13 residues. Germline V lookup: CDR1 MNHEY, CDR2 SMNVEV (reference sequence). The CDR3 loop is CASSFHSNQPQHF. The CDR3 DNA is TGTGCCAGCAGTTTCCATAGCAATCAGCCCCAGCATTTT.

To note about this clone: The junction does not match germline at one end; this may be a read error. The chain is built from TRBV19 and TRBJ1-1; TRBD1 might be the D (6 bases). The CDR3 has 13 residues. The germline V gene has CDR1 LNHDA and CDR2 SQIVND (reference sequence). The CDR3, as DNA: TGTGCCAGTAGGATAGGGGGAGCGGTGGAAGCTTTCTTT. Translation gives CASRIGGAVEAFF.

The rearrangement joins TRBV7-9 to TRBJ2-3, with 9 bases fitting TRBD1. The CDR3 loop spans 15 amino acids. Trimming cost V 7 bases and J 5 bases; bases outside gene matches: 10. CDR1 and CDR2 from the germline V gene are SEHNR and FQNEAQ (reference sequence). The CDR3 region is CASTPRTGEVDTQYF. The CDR3 coding sequence is TGTGCCAGCACCCCCAGGACAGGGGAGGTAGATACGCAGTATTTT.

V gene TRBV5-4 combines with J gene TRBJ2-7, with 7 nucleotides matching TRBD2. Germline V lookup: CDR1 SGHNT, CDR2 YYREEE (reference sequence). V dropped 4 bases and J dropped 5; count of bases not matched to a gene: 12. The CDR3 spans 15 residues. This chain's CDR3 is CASSPRGGSIHEQYF. The CDR3 coding sequence is TGTGCCAGCAGCCCCCGGGGAGGGAGTATCCACGAGCAGTACTTC.

The rearrangement joins TRBV7-9 to TRBJ1-5; tentatively, D is TRBD1 (5 bases). This CDR3 is built from 13 residues. Between the trimmed V and J ends, which lost 6 bases and 2 bases, there was a span of 8 bases. Germline lookup yields CDR1 SEHNR and CDR2 FQNEAQ (reference sequence). For the CDR3, the DNA is TGTGCCAGCAGGGCGGGGGGCAATCAGCCCCAGCATTTT. It specifies CASRAGGNQPQHF.

The chain combines TRBV18 with TRBJ1-5; TRBD1 aligns across 10 bases. V lost 4 bases, J lost 4 bases, and 19 bases stayed unmatched. Germline values: CDR1 KGHSH, CDR2 LQKENI. CDR3 length equals 20 residues. The CDR3 loop reads CASSLNGGTGAPVGNQPQHF. CDR3 sequence (DNA): TGTGCCAGCTCACTAAACGGGGGGACAGGGGCCCCCGTAGGTAATCAGCCCCAGCATTTT.